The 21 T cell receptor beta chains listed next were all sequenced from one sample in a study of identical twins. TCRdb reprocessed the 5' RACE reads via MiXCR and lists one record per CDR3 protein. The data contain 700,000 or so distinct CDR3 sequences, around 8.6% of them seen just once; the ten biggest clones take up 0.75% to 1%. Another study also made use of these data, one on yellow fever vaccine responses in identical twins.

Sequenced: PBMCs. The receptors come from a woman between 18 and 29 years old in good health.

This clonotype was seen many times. The CDR3 nucleotides are TGTGCCAGCAGTGGGACAGGGACCCATTCACCCCTCCACTTT. It yields the protein CASSGTGTHSPLHF. The chain links TRBV12-3 or TRBV12-4 to TRBJ1-6; TRBD1 agrees at 9 bases. The CDR3 is made up of 14 amino acids. The junction had 4 bases not matched to a gene; V was cut back by 5 bases and J by 8 bases.

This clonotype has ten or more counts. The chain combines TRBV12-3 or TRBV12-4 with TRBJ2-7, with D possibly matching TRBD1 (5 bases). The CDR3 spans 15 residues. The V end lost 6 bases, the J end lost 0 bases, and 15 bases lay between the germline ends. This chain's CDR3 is CASRTLTDLSYEQYF. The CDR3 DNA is TGTGCCAGCAGGACGCTGACAGATCTCTCCTACGAGCAGTACTTC.

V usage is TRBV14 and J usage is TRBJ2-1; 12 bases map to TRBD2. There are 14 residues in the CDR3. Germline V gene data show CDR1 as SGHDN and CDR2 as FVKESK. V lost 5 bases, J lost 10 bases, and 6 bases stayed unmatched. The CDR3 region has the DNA TGTGCCAGCAGCTCGACTAGCGGGAGCCTCGAGCAGTTCTTC. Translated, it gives CASSSTSGSLEQFF.

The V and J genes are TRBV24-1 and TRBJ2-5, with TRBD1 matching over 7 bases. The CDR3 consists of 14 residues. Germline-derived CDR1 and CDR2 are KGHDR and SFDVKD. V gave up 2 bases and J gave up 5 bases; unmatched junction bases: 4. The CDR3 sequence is CATSDYDREETQYF. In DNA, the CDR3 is TGTGCCACCAGTGATTACGACAGGGAGGAGACCCAGTACTTC.

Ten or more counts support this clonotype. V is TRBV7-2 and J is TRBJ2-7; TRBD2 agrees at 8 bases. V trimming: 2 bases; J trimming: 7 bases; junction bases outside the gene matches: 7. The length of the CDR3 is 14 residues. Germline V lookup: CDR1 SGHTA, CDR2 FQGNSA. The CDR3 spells CASSLRSGASEQYF. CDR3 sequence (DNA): TGTGCCAGCAGCTTACGTAGCGGGGCTTCTGAGCAGTACTTC.

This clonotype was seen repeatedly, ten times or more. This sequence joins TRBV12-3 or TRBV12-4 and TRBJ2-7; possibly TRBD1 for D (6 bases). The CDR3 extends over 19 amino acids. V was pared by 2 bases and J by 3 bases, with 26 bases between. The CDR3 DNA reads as TGTGCCAGCAGTTTAAGGGGGAATACGTTAACCTCGAGGGTCTACGAGCAGTACTTC. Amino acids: CASSLRGNTLTSRVYEQYF.

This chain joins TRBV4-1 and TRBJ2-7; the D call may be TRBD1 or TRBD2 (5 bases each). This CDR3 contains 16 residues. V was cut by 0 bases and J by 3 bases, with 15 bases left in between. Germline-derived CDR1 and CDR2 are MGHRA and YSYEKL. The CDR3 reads CASSQDHPGRYYEQYF. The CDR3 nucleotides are TGCGCCAGCAGCCAAGATCATCCGGGACGGTACTACGAGCAGTACTTC.

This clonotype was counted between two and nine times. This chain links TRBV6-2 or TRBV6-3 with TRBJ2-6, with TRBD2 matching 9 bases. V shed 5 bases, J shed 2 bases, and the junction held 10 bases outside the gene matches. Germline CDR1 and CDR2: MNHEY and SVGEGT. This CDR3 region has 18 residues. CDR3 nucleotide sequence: TGTGCCAGCAGTACCCTCTCTAGCGGGGTGGCTGGGGCCAACGTCCTGACTTTC. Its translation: CASSTLSSGVAGANVLTF.

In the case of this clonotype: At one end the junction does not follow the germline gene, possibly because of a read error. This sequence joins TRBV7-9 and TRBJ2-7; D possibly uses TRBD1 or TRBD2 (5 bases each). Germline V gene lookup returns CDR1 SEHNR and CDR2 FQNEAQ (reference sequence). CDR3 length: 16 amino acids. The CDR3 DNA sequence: TGTGCCAGCAGCTCCGACCGGGACGGTTTACTCTACGATCAGTACTTC. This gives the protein CASSSDRDGLLYDQYF.

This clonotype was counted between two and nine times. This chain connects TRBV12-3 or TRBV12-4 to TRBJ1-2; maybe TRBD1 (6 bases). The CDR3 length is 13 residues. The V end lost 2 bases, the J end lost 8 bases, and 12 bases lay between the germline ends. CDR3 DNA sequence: TGTGCCAGCAGTTTAAACGGACAGAGCGGCTACACCTTC. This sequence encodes CASSLNGQSGYTF.

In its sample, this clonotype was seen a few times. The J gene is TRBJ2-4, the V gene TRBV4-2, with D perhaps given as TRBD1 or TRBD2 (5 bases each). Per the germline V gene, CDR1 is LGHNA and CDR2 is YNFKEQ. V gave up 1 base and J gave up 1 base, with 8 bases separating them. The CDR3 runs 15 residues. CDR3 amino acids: CASSQGDGAKNIQYF. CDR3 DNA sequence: TGTGCCAGCAGCCAAGGGGACGGGGCCAAAAACATTCAGTACTTC.

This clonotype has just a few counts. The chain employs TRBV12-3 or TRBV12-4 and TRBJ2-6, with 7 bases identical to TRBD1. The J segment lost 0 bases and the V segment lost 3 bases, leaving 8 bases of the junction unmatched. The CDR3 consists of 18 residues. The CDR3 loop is CASSLRGQLVSGANVLTF. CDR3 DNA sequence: TGTGCCAGCAGTTTGAGGGGACAGTTAGTCTCTGGGGCCAACGTCCTGACTTTC.

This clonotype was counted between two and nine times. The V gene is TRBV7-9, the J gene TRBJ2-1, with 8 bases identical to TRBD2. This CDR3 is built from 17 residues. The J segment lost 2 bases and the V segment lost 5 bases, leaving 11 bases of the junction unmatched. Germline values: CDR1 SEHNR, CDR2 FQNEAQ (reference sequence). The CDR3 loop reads CASSTQFSGGPYNEQFF. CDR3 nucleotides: TGTGCCAGCAGCACTCAATTCAGCGGGGGACCCTACAATGAGCAGTTCTTC.

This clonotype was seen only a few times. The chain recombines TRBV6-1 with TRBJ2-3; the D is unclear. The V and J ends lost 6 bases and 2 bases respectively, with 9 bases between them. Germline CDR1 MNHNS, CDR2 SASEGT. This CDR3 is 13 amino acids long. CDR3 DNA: TGTGCCAGCAGGCAGGCGTTCACAGATACGCAGTATTTT. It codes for CASRQAFTDTQYF.

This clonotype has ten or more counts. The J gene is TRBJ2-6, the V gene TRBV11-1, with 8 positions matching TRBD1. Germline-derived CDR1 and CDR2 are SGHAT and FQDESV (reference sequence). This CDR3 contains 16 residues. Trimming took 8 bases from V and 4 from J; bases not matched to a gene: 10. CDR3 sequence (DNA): TGTGCCAGCGAAAAGAGACAGGGGAAAGGGGCCAACGTCCTGACTTTC. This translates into CASEKRQGKGANVLTF.

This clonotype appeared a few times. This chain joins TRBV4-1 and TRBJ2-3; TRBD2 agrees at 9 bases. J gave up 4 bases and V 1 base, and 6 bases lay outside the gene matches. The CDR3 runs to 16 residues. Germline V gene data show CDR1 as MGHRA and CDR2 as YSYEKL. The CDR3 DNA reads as TGCGCCAGCAGCCAAGCTCAGCGGGGGGCTTCAGATACGCAGTATTTT. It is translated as CASSQAQRGASDTQYF.

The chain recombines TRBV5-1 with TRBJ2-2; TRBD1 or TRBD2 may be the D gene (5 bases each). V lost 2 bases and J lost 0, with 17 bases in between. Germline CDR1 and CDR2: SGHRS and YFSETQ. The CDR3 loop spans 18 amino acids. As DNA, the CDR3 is TGCGCCAGCAGCTTTGGGATTCCTGGGACCACGAACACCGGGGAGCTGTTTTTT. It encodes CASSFGIPGTTNTGELFF. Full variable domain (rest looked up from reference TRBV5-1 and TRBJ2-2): KAGVTQTPRYLIKTRGQQVTLSCSPISGHRSVSWYQQTPGQGLQFLFEYFSETQRNKGNFPGRFSGRQFSNSRSEMNVSTLELGDSALYLCASSFGIPGTTNTGELFFGEGSRLTVL.

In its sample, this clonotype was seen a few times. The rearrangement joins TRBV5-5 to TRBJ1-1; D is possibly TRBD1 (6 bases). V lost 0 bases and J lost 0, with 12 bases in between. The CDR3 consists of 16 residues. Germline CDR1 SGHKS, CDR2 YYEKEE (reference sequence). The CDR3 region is CASSLGPTGMNTEAFF. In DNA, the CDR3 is TGTGCCAGCAGCTTGGGCCCTACAGGGATGAACACTGAAGCTTTCTTT.

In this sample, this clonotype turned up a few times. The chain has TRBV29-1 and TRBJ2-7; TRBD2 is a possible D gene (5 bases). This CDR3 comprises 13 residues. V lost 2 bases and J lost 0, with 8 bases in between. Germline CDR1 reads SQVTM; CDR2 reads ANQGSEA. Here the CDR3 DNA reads TGCAGCGTTGAATCCGACTACTCCTACGAGCAGTACTTC. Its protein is CSVESDYSYEQYF.

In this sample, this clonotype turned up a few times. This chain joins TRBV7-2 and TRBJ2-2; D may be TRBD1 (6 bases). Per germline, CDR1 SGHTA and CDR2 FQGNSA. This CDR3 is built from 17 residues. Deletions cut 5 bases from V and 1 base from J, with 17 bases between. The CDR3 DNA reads TGTGCCAGCAGCCCACGCCGGACAGCCGAGAACACCGGGGAGCTGTTTTTT. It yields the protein CASSPRRTAENTGELFF.

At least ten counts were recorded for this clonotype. CDR3 sequence: CSVKRGDTGELFF. DNA for the CDR3: TGCAGCGTTAAGCGGGGGGACACCGGGGAGCTGTTTTTT. This rearrangement joins TRBV29-1 to TRBJ2-2; 9 bases match TRBD2. The germline gives CDR1 SQVTM, CDR2 ANQGSEA. This CDR3 contains 13 residues. V dropped 5 bases and J dropped 3; count of bases not matched to a gene: 1.